This T cell receptor beta chain came from a study of blood T cell repertoires in COVID-19. Across the whole study: The study drew acute and convalescent COVID-19 samples from the United States, Italy and Spain.

The junction had 5 bases not matched to a gene; V was cut back by 2 bases and J by 5 bases. CDR1 is MNHEY, CDR2 SVGAGI, per germline. The CDR3 covers 15 residues. Method: immunoSEQ multiplex PCR; TCRdb's copy keeps in-frame clones and lacks some. The sample yields about 140,000 clones, 85% to 90% seen once. The sequencing sample was made of peripheral blood. The chain links TRBV6-5 to TRBJ2-2; 7 bases agree with TRBD2. The clonotype comes from a middle-aged woman with acute or convalescent COVID-19. The CDR3 protein is CASSYVSSGTGELFF. The CDR3 DNA follows: TGTGCCAGCAGTTACGTGTCTAGCGGTACCGGGGAGCTGTTTTTT.